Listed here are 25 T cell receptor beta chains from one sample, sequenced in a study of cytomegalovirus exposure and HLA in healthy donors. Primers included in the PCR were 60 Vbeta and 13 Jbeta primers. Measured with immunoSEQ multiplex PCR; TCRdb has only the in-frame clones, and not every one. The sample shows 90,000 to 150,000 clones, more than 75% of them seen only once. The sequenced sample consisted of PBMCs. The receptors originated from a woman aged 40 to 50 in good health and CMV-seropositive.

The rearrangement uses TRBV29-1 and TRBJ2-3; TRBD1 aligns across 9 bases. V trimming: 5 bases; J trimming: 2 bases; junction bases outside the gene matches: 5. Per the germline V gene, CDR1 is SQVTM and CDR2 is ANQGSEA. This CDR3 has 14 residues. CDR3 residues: CSVQTGGPTDTQYF. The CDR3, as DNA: TGCAGCGTTCAGACAGGGGGACCCACAGATACGCAGTATTTT.

CDR3 residues: CASSLTGTGLGRGSPLHF. The DNA of the CDR3 is TGCGCCAGCAGCTTGACCGGGACAGGGCTCGGGAGAGGTTCACCCCTCCACTTT. The chain couples TRBV5-1 to TRBJ1-6; 9 bases match TRBD1. Looked up from germline, CDR1 is SGHRS and CDR2 is YFSETQ. V gave up 1 base and J gave up 9 bases; unmatched junction bases: 14. The CDR3 length is 18 residues. Variable domain in full (rest from reference TRBV5-1 and TRBJ1-6): KAGVTQTPRYLIKTRGQQVTLSCSPISGHRSVSWYQQTPGQGLQFLFEYFSETQRNKGNFPGRFSGRQFSNSRSEMNVSTLELGDSALYLCASSLTGTGLGRGSPLHFGNGTRLTVT.

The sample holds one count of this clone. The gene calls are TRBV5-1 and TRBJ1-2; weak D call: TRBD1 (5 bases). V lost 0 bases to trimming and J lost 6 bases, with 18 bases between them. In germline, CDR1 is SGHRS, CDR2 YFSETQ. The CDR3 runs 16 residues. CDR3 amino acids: CASSLATDTGVNGYTF. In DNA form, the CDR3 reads TGCGCCAGCAGCTTGGCCACGGACACCGGTGTTAATGGCTACACCTTC.

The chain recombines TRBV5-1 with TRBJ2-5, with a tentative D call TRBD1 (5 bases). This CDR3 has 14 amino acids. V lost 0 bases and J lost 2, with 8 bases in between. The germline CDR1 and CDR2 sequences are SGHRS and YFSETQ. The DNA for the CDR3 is TGCGCCAGCAGCTTGGGGGCAGGGCAAGAGACCCAGTACTTC. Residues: CASSLGAGQETQYF.

The CDR3 spells CASSTGFGYTF. The CDR3 DNA reads as TGTGCCAGCAGCACGGGTTTTGGCTACACCTTC. The chain links TRBV11-1 to TRBJ1-2; no clear D gene. The V and J ends lost 5 bases and 7 bases respectively, with 8 bases between them. Germline V lookup: CDR1 SGHAT, CDR2 FQDESV (reference sequence). The CDR3 contains 11 residues.

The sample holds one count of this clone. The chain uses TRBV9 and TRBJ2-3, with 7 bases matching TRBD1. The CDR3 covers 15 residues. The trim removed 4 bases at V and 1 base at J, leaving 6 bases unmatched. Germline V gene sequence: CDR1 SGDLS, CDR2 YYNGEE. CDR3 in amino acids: CASSPRTGGTDTQYF. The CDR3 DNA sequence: TGTGCCAGCAGCCCCCGGACAGGTGGCACAGATACGCAGTATTTT.

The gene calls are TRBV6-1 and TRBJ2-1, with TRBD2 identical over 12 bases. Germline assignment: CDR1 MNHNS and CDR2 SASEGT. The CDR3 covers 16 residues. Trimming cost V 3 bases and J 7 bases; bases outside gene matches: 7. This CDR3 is CASSDFGLAGTNEQFF. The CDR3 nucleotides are TGTGCCAGCAGTGATTTCGGACTAGCGGGAACGAATGAGCAGTTCTTC.

The CDR3, as DNA: TGTGCCACCGCACCGGGCAGACAGATCTCCTACGAGCAGTACTTC. Amino acid sequence: CATAPGRQISYEQYF. This rearrangement joins TRBV25-1 to TRBJ2-7, with D possibly being TRBD1 (5 bases). CDR1 is MGHDK, CDR2 SYGVNS, per germline. The CDR3 length is 15 residues. The germline V and J ends were trimmed by 10 bases and 0 bases, with 19 bases remaining between them.

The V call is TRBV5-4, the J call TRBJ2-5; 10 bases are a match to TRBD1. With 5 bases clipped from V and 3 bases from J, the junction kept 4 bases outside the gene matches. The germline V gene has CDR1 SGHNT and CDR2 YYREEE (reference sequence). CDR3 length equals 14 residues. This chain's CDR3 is CASRTGTGEETQYF. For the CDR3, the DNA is TGTGCCAGCAGGACCGGGACAGGGGAAGAGACCCAGTACTTC.

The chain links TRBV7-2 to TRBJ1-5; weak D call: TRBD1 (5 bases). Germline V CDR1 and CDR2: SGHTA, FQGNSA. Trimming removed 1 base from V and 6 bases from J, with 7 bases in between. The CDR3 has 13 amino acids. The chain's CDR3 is CASSLDRIQPQHF. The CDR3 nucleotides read TGTGCCAGCAGCTTAGACAGGATTCAGCCCCAGCATTTT.

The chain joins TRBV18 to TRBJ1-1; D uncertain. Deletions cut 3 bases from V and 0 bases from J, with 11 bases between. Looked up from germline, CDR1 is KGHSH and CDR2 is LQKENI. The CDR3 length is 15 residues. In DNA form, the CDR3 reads TGTGCCAGCTCACCGAAACTGAATATGAACACTGAAGCTTTCTTT. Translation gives CASSPKLNMNTEAFF.

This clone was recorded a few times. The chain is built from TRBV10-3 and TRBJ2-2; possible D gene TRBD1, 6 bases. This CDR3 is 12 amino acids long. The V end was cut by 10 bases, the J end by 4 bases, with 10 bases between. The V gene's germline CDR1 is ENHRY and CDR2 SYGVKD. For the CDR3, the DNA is TGTGCCACCGGACAGTTCACCGGGGAGCTGTTTTTT. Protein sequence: CATGQFTGELFF.

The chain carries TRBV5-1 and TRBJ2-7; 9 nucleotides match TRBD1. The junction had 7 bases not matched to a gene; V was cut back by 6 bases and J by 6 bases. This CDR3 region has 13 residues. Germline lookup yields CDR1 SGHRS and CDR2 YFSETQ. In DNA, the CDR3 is TGCGCCAGCACTCCCGGGGACAGGGCCGAGCAGTACTTC. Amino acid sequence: CASTPGDRAEQYF.

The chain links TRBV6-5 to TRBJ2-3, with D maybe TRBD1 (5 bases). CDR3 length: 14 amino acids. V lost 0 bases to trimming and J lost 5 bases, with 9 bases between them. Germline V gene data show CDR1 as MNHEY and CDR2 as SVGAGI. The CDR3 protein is CASSYSGREDTQYF. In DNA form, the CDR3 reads TGTGCCAGCAGTTACTCGGGCAGGGAAGATACGCAGTATTTT.

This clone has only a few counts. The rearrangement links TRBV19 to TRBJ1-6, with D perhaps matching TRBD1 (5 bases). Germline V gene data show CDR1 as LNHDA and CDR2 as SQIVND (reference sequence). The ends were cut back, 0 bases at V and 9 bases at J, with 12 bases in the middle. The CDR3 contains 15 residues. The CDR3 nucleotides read TGTGCCAGTAGTATAGAAGCAGGGATCGGTTCACCCCTCCACTTT. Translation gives CASSIEAGIGSPLHF.

CDR3 sequence reads: CASSLGDNPWGETQYF. The DNA for the CDR3 is TGCGCCAGCAGCTTGGGGGACAACCCTTGGGGAGAGACCCAGTACTTC. The chain joins TRBV5-1 to TRBJ2-5, with D possibly TRBD1 on 6 matching bases. CDR3 size: 16 residues. Per the germline V gene, CDR1 is SGHRS and CDR2 is YFSETQ. V gave up 0 bases and J gave up 4 bases, with 16 bases separating them.

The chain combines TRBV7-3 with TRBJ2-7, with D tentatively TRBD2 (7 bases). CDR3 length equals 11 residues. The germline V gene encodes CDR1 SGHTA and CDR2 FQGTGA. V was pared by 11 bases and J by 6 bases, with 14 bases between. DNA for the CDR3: TGTGCCTCTGGGGGGGGCGGCGAGCAGTACTTC. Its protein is CASGGGGEQYF.

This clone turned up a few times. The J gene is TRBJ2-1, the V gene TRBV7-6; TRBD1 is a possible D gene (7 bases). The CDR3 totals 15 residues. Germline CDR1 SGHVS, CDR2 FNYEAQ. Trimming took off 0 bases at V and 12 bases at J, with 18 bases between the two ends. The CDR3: CASSLAFGQGGVQFF. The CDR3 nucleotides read TGTGCCAGCAGCTTAGCTTTTGGCCAGGGGGGAGTGCAGTTCTTC. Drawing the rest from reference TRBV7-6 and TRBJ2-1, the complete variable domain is GAGVSQSPRYKVTKRGQDVALRCDPISGHVSLYWYRQALGQGPEFLTYFNYEAQQDKSGLPNDRFSAERPEGSISTLTIQRTEQRDSAMYRCASSLAFGQGGVQFFGPGTRLTVL.

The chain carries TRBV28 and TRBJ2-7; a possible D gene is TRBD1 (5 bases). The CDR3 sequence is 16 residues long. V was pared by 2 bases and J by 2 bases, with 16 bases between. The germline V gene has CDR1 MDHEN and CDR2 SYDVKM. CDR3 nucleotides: TGTGCCAGCAGTTTAGCAGGGATCGGTCGGACCTACGAGCAGTACTTC. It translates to CASSLAGIGRTYEQYF.

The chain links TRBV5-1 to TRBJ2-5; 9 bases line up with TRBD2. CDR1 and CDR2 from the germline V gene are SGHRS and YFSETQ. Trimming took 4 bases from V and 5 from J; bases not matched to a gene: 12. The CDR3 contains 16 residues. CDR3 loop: CASSQPLAGQGETQYF. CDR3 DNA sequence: TGCGCCAGCAGCCAACCCCTAGCGGGGCAGGGGGAGACCCAGTACTTC.

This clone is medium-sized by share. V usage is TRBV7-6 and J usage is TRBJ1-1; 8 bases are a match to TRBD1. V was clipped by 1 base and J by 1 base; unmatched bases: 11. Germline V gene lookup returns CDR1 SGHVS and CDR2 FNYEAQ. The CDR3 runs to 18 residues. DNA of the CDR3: TGTGCCAGCAGCTTAGTATCCCCGGGACAGGCAGGGAACACTGAAGCTTTCTTT. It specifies CASSLVSPGQAGNTEAFF.

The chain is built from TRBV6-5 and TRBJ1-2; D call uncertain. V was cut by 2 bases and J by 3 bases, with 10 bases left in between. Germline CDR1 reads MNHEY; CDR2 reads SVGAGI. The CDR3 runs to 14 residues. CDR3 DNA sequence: TGTGCCAGCAGTTACCGACACTCATACTATGGCTACACCTTC. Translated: CASSYRHSYYGYTF.

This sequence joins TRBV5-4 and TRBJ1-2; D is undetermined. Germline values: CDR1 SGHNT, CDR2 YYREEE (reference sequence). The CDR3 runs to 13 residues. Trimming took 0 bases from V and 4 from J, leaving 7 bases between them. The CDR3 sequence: CASSLDSFYGYTF. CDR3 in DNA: TGTGCCAGCAGCTTGGACAGCTTCTATGGCTACACCTTC. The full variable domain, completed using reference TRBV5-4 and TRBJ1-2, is ETGVTQSPTHLIKTRGQQVTLRCSSQSGHNTVSWYQQALGQGPQFIFQYYREEENGRGNFPPRFSGLQFPNYSSELNVNALELDDSALYLCASSLDSFYGYTFGSGTRLTVV.

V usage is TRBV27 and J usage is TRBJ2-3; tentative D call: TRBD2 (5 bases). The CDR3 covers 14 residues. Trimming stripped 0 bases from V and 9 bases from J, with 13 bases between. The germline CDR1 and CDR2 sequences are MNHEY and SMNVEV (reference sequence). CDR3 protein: CASSLSLPPGTQYF. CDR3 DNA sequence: TGTGCCAGCAGTTTATCCCTACCTCCGGGAACGCAGTATTTT.

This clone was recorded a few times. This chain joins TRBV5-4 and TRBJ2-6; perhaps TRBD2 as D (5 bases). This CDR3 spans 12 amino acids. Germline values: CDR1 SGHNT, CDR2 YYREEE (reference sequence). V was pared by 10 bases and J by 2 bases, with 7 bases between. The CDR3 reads CAAGAGANVLTF. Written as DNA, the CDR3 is TGTGCCGCCGGGGCTGGGGCCAACGTCCTGACTTTC.